This TCR beta chain emerged from a study of cytomegalovirus exposure and HLA in healthy donors. Use of 60 Vbeta and 13 Jbeta primers characterized the PCR. This table comes from immunoSEQ multiplex PCR, and its TCRdb copy is limited to in-frame clones, with some not included. The sample shows 98,000 or so clones, around four fifths of them seen only once. There were likely unrecorded immune exposures, though donors were nominally healthy when sampled. CDR1 SEHNR and CDR2 FQNEAQ come from the germline V gene (reference sequence). The CDR3 sequence is 16 residues long. V gave up 5 bases and J gave up 6 bases, with 19 bases separating them. This clone was found a few times.

V gene TRBV7-9 combines with J gene TRBJ1-4; D is perhaps TRBD1 (6 bases). The sequencing sample was made of PBMCs. The receptor's source is a man aged 35-49 years in good health and CMV-seronegative. Written as DNA, the CDR3 is TGTGCCAGCAGCCCCAGCGGGGGCACTGGGGATGAAAAACTGTTTTTT. As protein: CASSPSGGTGDEKLFF.